By frequency in the sample, the clone carrying this T cell receptor (beta chain) is medium-sized (0.01 to 0.1%). Its antigen remains unidentified. This specimen belongs to a study of vaccination effects on CD4 cells after COVID-19. Study-wide background: Post-vaccine sampling occurred a median 72 days after the second dose.

Profiling relied on immunoSEQ multiplex PCR, and the TCRdb table lists in-frame clones only, not all of them. The sample includes around 22,000 clones, about three quarters of them seen just once. CDR3 length equals 14 residues. Germline V gene lookup returns CDR1 SGHRS and CDR2 YFSETQ. Trimming took off 4 bases at V and 9 bases at J, with 16 bases between the two ends. Study-level results: Vaccine-induced clones in healthy vaccinees cross-reacted with common cold coronaviruses in only 1 of 255 cases.

Before sequencing took place, the ViraFEST assay used viral peptide pools to expand antigen-specific CD4+ T cells. Once cultured for roughly ten days, the cells underwent separation to obtain CD4+ T cells. Participants were vaccinated with two doses of either the BNT162b2 or mRNA-1273 vaccine. Every well housed two million PBMC, which grew in culture alongside around 9.9 IU/ml IL-2 and roughly 10 ug/ml peptides. A half-volume exchange with IL-2 medium occurred on days 3 and 7. The sample in question was CD4+ T cells from PBMCs cultured with HCoV-NL63 spike peptides, obtained after COVID-19 vaccination. This chain connects TRBV5-1 to TRBJ2-2, with D maybe TRBD2 (5 bases). The clonotype originates from a human donor who received a COVID-19 vaccine. The CDR3 nucleotides read TGCGCCAGCAGCCCCGAGCTTAGCGACCGGGAGCTGTTTTTT. This translates into CASSPELSDRELFF.